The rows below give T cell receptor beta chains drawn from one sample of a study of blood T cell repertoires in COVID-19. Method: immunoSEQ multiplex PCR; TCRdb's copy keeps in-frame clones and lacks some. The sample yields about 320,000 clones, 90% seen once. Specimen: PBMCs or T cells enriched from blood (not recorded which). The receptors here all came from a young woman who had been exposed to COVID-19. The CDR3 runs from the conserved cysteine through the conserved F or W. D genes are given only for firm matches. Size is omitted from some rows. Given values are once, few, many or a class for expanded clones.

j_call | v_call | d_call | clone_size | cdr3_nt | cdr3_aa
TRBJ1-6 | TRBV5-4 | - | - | TGTGCCAGCAGTTTAGGGCAAGGGGCCTCCTATAATTCACCCCTCCACTTT | CASSLGQGASYNSPLHF
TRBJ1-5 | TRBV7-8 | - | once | TGTGCCAGCAGTCTATTGACCGGGAGGGATCAGCCCCAGCATTTT | CASSLLTGRDQPQHF
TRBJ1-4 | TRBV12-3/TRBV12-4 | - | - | TGTGCCAGCAGTTCGACCCCGGGGGGAAAACTGTTTTTT | CASSSTPGGKLFF
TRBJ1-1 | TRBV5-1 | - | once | TGCGCCAGCAGCTTGGTTCAGGGCACTGAAGCTTTCTTT | CASSLVQGTEAFF
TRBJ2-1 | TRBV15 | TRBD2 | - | TGTGCCACCAGCAGAGATGTTGGGGGGGGTGAGCAGTTCTTC | CATSRDVGGGEQFF
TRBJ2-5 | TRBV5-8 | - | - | TGTGCCAGCAGCTCCGGCGGGGTTCTAGGGGAGACCCAGTACTTC | CASSSGGVLGETQYF
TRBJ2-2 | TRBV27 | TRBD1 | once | TGTGCCAGCAGTTTGGTAGGGACAGGGACCACCGGGGAGCTGTTTTTT | CASSLVGTGTTGELFF
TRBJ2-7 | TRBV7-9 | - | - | TGTGCCAGCAGCTTAGGGGCAGGCTACGAGCAGTACTTC | CASSLGAGYEQYF
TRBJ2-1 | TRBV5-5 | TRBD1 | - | TGTGCCAGCAGCACCCGGGACAGGAGTGTAAATGAGCAGTTCTTC | CASSTRDRSVNEQFF
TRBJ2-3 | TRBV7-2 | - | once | TGTGCCAGCAGCTTAGTCGGGGGAACAGATACGCAGTATTTT | CASSLVGGTDTQYF
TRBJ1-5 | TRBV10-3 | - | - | TGTGCCATCAGTGAACATGCTAGCAATCAGCCCCAGCATTTT | CAISEHASNQPQHF
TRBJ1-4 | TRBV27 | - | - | TGTGCCAGCAGTTCTCTCGGGGTGGGGGAAAAACTGTTTTTT | CASSSLGVGEKLFF
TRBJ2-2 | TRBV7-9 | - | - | TGTGCCAGCAGTTTAGGTGGTTCGAGGAACACCGGGGAGCTGTTTTTT | CASSLGGSRNTGELFF
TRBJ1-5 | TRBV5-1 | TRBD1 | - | TGCGCCAGCACCCAGGACGGGACAGGCAATCAGCCCCAGCATTTT | CASTQDGTGNQPQHF
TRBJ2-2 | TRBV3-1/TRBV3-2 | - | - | TGTGCCAGCAGCCAAGGGTACAGGGCGGACACCGGGGAGCTGTTTTTT | CASSQGYRADTGELFF
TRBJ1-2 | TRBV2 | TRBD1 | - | TGTGCCAGCAGTGAATTTCTGACAGGGGGCGGCTACACCTTC | CASSEFLTGGGYTF
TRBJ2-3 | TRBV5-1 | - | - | TGCGCCAGCAGCACAGCGGGTCGAGCAGATACGCAGTATTTT | CASSTAGRADTQYF
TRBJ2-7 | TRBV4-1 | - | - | TGCGCCAGCAGCTTAATCCCTTCCTACGAGCAGTACTTC | CASSLIPSYEQYF
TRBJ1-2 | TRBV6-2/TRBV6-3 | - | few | TGTGCCAGCAGTTACCGGACATTAGCTAACTATGGCTACACCTTC | CASSYRTLANYGYTF
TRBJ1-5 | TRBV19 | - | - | TGTGCCAGTAGTATAAGGGGCTGGGAGCCCCAGCATTTT | CASSIRGWEPQHF
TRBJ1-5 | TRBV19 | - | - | TGTGCCAGTAGTATTTTCGGGCAGGGTCTAAATCAGCCCCAGCATTTT | CASSIFGQGLNQPQHF
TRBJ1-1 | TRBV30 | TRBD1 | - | TGTGCCTGGAGTAGGACAGGGAACACTGAAGCTTTCTTT | CAWSRTGNTEAFF
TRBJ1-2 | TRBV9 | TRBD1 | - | TGTGCCAGCAGCGTTGATCCTGATGGACAGGGTAACGGCTACACCTTC | CASSVDPDGQGNGYTF
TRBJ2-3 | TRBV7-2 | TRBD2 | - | TGTGCCAGCAGCTTAGGGGCTAGCGGGGGCCTCACAGATACGCAGTATTTT | CASSLGASGGLTDTQYF
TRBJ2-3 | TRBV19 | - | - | TGTGCCAGTAGTATAGTGCAGGGTCGGCCAGATACGCAGTATTTT | CASSIVQGRPDTQYF
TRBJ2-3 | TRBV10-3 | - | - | TGTGCCATCAGCGGAAGGGGTAGCACAGATACGCAGTATTTT | CAISGRGSTDTQYF
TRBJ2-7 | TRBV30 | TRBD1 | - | TGTGCCTGGGGACAGGGAAGGGACTACGAGCAGTACTTC | CAWGQGRDYEQYF
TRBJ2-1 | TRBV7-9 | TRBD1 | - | TGTGCCAGCAGCTTAAGGGACAGGGGAAACAATGAGCAGTTCTTC | CASSLRDRGNNEQFF
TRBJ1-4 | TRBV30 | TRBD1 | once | TGTGCCTGCCGCCAGCGCCCAGGGGGCGAAAAACTGTTTTTT | CACRQRPGGEKLFF
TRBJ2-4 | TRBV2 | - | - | TGTGCCAGCAGTGCGGACAGTCCAGACATTCAGTACTTC | CASSADSPDIQYF
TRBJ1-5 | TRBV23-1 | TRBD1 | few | TGCGCCAGCCCTAAGGGGACCCCGGGACAGGGAAATGCAGGCAATCAGCCCCAGCATTTT | CASPKGTPGQGNAGNQPQHF
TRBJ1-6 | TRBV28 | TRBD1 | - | TGTGCCAGCAGTCCATTACGACAGGGAAGCAATTCACCCCTCCACTTT | CASSPLRQGSNSPLHF
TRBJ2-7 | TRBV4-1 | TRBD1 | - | TGCGCCAGCAGCCAAGATAAATTCAGGGGGCTTCAAACCTACGAGCAGTACTTC | CASSQDKFRGLQTYEQYF
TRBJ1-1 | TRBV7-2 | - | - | TGTGCCAGCAGCAGGCCCTCAGGCACTGAAGCTTTCTTT | CASSRPSGTEAFF
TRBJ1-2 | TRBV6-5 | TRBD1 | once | TGTGCCAGTCGAACAGGGGACGGCTACACCTTC | CASRTGDGYTF
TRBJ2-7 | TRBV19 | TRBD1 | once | TGTGCCAGTAGTAGGGGACAGGGGTCCGACGAGCAGTACTTC | CASSRGQGSDEQYF
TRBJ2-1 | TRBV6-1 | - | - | TGTGCCAGCAGTGAACGGCAGGGCTACCACAATGAGCAGTTCTTC | CASSERQGYHNEQFF
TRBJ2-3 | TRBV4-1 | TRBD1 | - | TGCGCCAGCAGCCAAGTTGGGACAGTAAGCACAGATACGCAGTATTTT | CASSQVGTVSTDTQYF
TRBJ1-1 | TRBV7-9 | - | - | TGTGCCAGCAGCCTCGGACAGATGAACACTGAAGCTTTCTTT | CASSLGQMNTEAFF
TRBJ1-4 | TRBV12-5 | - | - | TGTGCTAGTGGTTTAGACAGGAGGACTAATGAAAAACTGTTTTTT | CASGLDRRTNEKLFF
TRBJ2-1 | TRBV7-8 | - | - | TGTGCCAGCAGCTTTGTCGCGGGGACCTACAATGAGCAGTTCTTC | CASSFVAGTYNEQFF
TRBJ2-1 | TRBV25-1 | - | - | TGTGCCAGCAGTGAACCCAGGGTGGGGTCCAATGAGCAGTTCTTC | CASSEPRVGSNEQFF
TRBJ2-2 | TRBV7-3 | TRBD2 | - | TGTGCCAGCAGCCTTCCTATGGTGCGGGTTAGCGGGGAACAGCCCGGGGAGCTGTTTTTT | CASSLPMVRVSGEQPGELFF
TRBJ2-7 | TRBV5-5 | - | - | TGTGCCAGCAGCTCCCGAGGTAGGACAGACCTCTACGAGCAGTACTTC | CASSSRGRTDLYEQYF
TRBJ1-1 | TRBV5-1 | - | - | TGCGCCAGCACTGAGGGGAACACTGAAGCTTTCTTT | CASTEGNTEAFF
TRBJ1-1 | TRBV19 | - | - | TGTGCCAGTAGTATAGATGTCGAGGACACTGAAGCTTTCTTT | CASSIDVEDTEAFF
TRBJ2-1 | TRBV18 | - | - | TGTGCCAGCTCACCTACGACGGGGGTAGAGAATGAGCAGTTCTTC | CASSPTTGVENEQFF
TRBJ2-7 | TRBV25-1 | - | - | TGTGCCAGCAGTGAATATGACAGGCTGTACTCGGGGCAGTACTTC | CASSEYDRLYSGQYF